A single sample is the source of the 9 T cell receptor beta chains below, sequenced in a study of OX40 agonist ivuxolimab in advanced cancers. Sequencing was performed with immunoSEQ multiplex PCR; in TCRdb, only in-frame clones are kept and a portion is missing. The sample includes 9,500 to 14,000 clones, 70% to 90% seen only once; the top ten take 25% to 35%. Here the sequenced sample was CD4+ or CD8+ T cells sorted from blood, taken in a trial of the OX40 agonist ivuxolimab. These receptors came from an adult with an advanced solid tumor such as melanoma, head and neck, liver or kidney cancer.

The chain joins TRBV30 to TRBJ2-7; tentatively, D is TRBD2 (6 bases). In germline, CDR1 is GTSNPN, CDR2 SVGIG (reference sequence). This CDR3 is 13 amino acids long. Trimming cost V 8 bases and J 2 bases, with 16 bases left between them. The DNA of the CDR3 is TGTGCCGCCGGGAGAAACAATCCCTACGAGCAGTACTTC. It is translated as CAAGRNNPYEQYF.

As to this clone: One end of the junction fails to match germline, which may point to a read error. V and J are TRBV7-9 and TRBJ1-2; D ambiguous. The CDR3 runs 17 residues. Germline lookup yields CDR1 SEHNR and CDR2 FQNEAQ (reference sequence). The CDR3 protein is CAGSFSVGSPGNYGYTF. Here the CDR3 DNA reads TGTGCCGGCAGTTTTAGCGTGGGGAGTCCAGGCAACTATGGCTACACCTTC.

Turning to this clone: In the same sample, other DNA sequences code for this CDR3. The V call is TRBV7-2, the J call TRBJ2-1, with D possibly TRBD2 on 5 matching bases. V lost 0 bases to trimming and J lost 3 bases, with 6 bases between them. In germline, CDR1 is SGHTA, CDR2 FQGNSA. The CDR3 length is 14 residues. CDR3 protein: CASSLAGVYNEQFF. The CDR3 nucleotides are TGTGCCAGCAGCTTAGCGGGAGTCTACAATGAGCAGTTCTTC.

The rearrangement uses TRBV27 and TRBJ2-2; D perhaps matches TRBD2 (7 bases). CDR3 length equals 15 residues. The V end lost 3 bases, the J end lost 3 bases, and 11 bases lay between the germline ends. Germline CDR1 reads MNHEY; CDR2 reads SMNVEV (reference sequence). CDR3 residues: CASSLRGGDTGELFF. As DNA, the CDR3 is TGTGCCAGCAGTTTGAGGGGGGGCGACACCGGGGAGCTGTTTTTT.

The CDR3 coding sequence is TGTGCCACCAGAAAGACACCCATGAACACTGAAGCTTTCTTT. Its translation: CATRKTPMNTEAFF. The rearrangement uses TRBV15 and TRBJ1-1; D not resolved. The CDR3 runs 14 residues. Trimming stripped 6 bases from V and 0 bases from J, with 11 bases between. Germline V CDR1 and CDR2: LNHNV, YYDKDF (reference sequence).

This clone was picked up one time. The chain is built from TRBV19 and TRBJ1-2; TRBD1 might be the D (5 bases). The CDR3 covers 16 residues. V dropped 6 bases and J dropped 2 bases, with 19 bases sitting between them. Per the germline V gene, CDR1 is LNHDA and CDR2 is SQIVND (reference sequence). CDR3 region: CASSPRGLERNYGYTF. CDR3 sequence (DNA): TGTGCCAGTAGCCCTAGGGGACTGGAACGGAACTATGGCTACACCTTC. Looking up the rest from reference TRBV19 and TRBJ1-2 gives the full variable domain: DGGITQSPKYLFRKEGQNVTLSCEQNLNHDAMYWYRQDPGQGLRLIYYSQIVNDFQKGDIAEGYSVSREKKESFPLTVTSAQKNPTAFYLCASSPRGLERNYGYTFGSGTRLTVV.

The CDR3 here is CASISWREGYYEQYF. DNA of the CDR3: TGTGCCAGCATCTCCTGGCGGGAAGGTTACTACGAGCAGTACTTC. The V call is TRBV7-9, the J call TRBJ2-7, with D possibly matching TRBD2 (6 bases). In germline, CDR1 is SEHNR, CDR2 FQNEAQ (reference sequence). CDR3 size: 15 residues. Deletions cut 7 bases from V and 3 bases from J, with 19 bases between.

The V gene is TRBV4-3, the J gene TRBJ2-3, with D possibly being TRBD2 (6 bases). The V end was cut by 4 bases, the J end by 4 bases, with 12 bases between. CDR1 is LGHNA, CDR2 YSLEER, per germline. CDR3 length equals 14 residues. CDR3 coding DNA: TGCGCCAGCAGCCTAGGAGGGACCCCAGATACGCAGTATTTT. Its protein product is CASSLGGTPDTQYF.

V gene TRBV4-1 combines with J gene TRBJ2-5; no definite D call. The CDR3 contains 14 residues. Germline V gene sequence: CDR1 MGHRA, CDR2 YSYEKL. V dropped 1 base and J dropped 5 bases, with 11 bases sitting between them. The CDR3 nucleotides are TGCGCCAGCAGCCAAGGTCACTCCACGGAGACCCAGTACTTC. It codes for CASSQGHSTETQYF.